These T cell receptor beta chains were read from a single sample in a study of blood T cell repertoires in COVID-19. The table came from immunoSEQ multiplex PCR; TCRdb's copy has only in-frame clones and leaves some out. Of 60,000 to 70,000 clones listed, 80% to 90% are singletons. Sequencing was done on a sample of peripheral blood. These receptors all come from an older woman with acute or convalescent COVID-19. CDR3s include the opening cysteine and the closing phenylalanine or tryptophan. A D gene is named only where the DNA matches it firmly. Where a row states a size, it is once, few, many or the class of an expanded clone; other rows omit it.

J gene: TRBJ2-7; clone size: -; V gene: TRBV9; D gene: -; CDR3 protein: CASSLGGQKGFTEQYF; CDR3 DNA: TGTGCCAGCAGCCTAGGAGGACAGAAGGGATTCACCGAGCAGTACTTC
J gene: TRBJ2-5; clone size: -; V gene: TRBV5-5; D gene: TRBD2; CDR3 protein: CASSWQAGLAVETQYF; CDR3 DNA: TGTGCCAGCAGCTGGCAGGCGGGACTAGCTGTAGAGACCCAGTACTTC
J gene: TRBJ1-5; clone size: -; V gene: TRBV6-5; D gene: -; CDR3 protein: CASKGRRDGQPQHF; CDR3 DNA: TGTGCCAGCAAAGGCAGGAGGGATGGGCAGCCCCAGCATTTT
J gene: TRBJ2-7; clone size: once; V gene: TRBV5-1; D gene: -; CDR3 protein: CASSLTTPPYEQYF; CDR3 DNA: TGCGCCAGCAGCTTGACTACACCTCCCTACGAGCAGTACTTC
J gene: TRBJ1-2; clone size: -; V gene: TRBV20-1; D gene: -; CDR3 protein: CSASHREGGYTF; CDR3 DNA: TGCAGTGCTAGTCACAGGGAGGGGGGCTACACCTTC
J gene: TRBJ2-3; clone size: -; V gene: TRBV29-1; D gene: TRBD2; CDR3 protein: CSVRLTSGRGTTQYF; CDR3 DNA: TGCAGCGTTAGGTTGACTAGCGGGAGAGGGACTACGCAGTATTTT
J gene: TRBJ2-2; clone size: -; V gene: TRBV6-1; D gene: TRBD1; CDR3 protein: CASSEGQGTTGELFF; CDR3 DNA: TGTGCCAGCAGTGAGGGACAGGGTACTACCGGGGAGCTGTTTTTT
J gene: TRBJ1-5; clone size: -; V gene: TRBV18; D gene: TRBD1; CDR3 protein: CASSVQGASNQPQHF; CDR3 DNA: TGTGCCAGCTCGGTGCAGGGGGCTAGCAATCAGCCCCAGCATTTT
J gene: TRBJ2-1; clone size: -; V gene: TRBV6-5; D gene: TRBD2; CDR3 protein: CASSRTSGAYNEQFF; CDR3 DNA: TGTGCCAGCAGTAGGACTAGCGGGGCCTACAATGAGCAGTTCTTC
J gene: TRBJ1-2; clone size: -; V gene: TRBV5-6; D gene: -; CDR3 protein: CASSSPSLSYGYTF; CDR3 DNA: TGTGCCAGCAGCTCTCCGTCTCTCTCCTATGGCTACACCTTC
J gene: TRBJ1-6; clone size: -; V gene: TRBV11-2; D gene: -; CDR3 protein: CASSLGAGTNSPLHF; CDR3 DNA: TGTGCCAGCAGCTTAGGTGCAGGTACCAATTCACCCCTCCACTTT
J gene: TRBJ2-1; clone size: -; V gene: TRBV15; D gene: TRBD2; CDR3 protein: CATRGPSGVNEQFF; CDR3 DNA: TGTGCCACCCGGGGACCTAGCGGGGTAAATGAGCAGTTCTTC
J gene: TRBJ1-5; clone size: -; V gene: TRBV2; D gene: -; CDR3 protein: CASRGDTSNQPQHF; CDR3 DNA: TGTGCCAGCAGAGGGGACACTAGCAATCAGCCCCAGCATTTT
J gene: TRBJ1-1; clone size: -; V gene: TRBV27; D gene: -; CDR3 protein: CASSLGGGAGAEAFF; CDR3 DNA: TGTGCCAGCAGCCTCGGCGGTGGGGCTGGCGCTGAAGCTTTCTTT
J gene: TRBJ2-3; clone size: -; V gene: TRBV7-9; D gene: -; CDR3 protein: CASSSFTDTQYF; CDR3 DNA: TGTGCCAGCAGCTCGTTCACAGATACGCAGTATTTT
J gene: TRBJ2-5; clone size: -; V gene: TRBV29-1; D gene: -; CDR3 protein: CSVGWTNQETQYF; CDR3 DNA: TGCAGCGTTGGATGGACAAATCAAGAGACCCAGTACTTC
J gene: TRBJ2-1; clone size: -; V gene: TRBV19; D gene: -; CDR3 protein: CASSIRGDEQFF; CDR3 DNA: TGTGCCAGTAGCATAAGGGGTGATGAGCAGTTCTTC
J gene: TRBJ2-3; clone size: once; V gene: TRBV19; D gene: TRBD1; CDR3 protein: CASSSPRGTGGPDTQYF; CDR3 DNA: TGTGCCAGTAGCTCCCCCAGGGGGACAGGGGGCCCAGATACGCAGTATTTT
J gene: TRBJ1-2; clone size: -; V gene: TRBV6-5; D gene: -; CDR3 protein: CASSYGGNYGYTF; CDR3 DNA: TGTGCCAGCAGTTACGGAGGGAACTATGGCTACACCTTC
J gene: TRBJ1-3; clone size: -; V gene: TRBV6-5; D gene: TRBD1; CDR3 protein: CASSLPTGDRNTIYF; CDR3 DNA: TGTGCCAGCAGTCTACCTACAGGGGACCGAAACACCATATATTTT
J gene: TRBJ1-1; clone size: -; V gene: TRBV27; D gene: -; CDR3 protein: CASKPLHRVSEAFF; CDR3 DNA: TGTGCCAGCAAACCCCTCCACAGGGTCTCTGAAGCTTTCTTT
J gene: TRBJ2-7; clone size: -; V gene: TRBV11-3; D gene: -; CDR3 protein: CASSFFPQGEQYF; CDR3 DNA: TGTGCCAGCAGCTTTTTTCCTCAGGGCGAGCAGTACTTC
J gene: TRBJ2-3; clone size: -; V gene: TRBV30; D gene: TRBD2; CDR3 protein: CAWSVQPGAGGTQYF; CDR3 DNA: TGTGCCTGGAGTGTACAGCCGGGGGCGGGGGGTACGCAGTATTTT
J gene: TRBJ1-6; clone size: once; V gene: TRBV4-2; D gene: -; CDR3 protein: CASSPPDSRYNSPLHF; CDR3 DNA: TGTGCCAGCAGCCCTCCGGACAGCCGATATAATTCACCCCTCCACTTT
J gene: TRBJ1-1; clone size: -; V gene: TRBV28; D gene: -; CDR3 protein: CASSFGRIVSEAFF; CDR3 DNA: TGTGCCAGCAGTTTTGGTCGTATAGTCTCCGAAGCTTTCTTT
J gene: TRBJ2-1; clone size: -; V gene: TRBV19; D gene: TRBD2; CDR3 protein: CASSLSGIRARGEQFF; CDR3 DNA: TGTGCCAGTAGTCTTAGCGGGATTAGGGCGCGGGGTGAGCAGTTCTTC
J gene: TRBJ1-4; clone size: -; V gene: TRBV4-1; D gene: -; CDR3 protein: CASSFQTGWNGPEKLFF; CDR3 DNA: TGCGCCAGCAGCTTTCAGACAGGTTGGAATGGGCCCGAAAAACTGTTTTTT
J gene: TRBJ1-2; clone size: -; V gene: TRBV6-5; D gene: -; CDR3 protein: CASSYSTEPRNGYTF; CDR3 DNA: TGTGCCAGCAGTTACTCGACAGAACCCCGCAATGGCTACACCTTC
J gene: TRBJ2-1; clone size: -; V gene: TRBV5-4; D gene: TRBD2; CDR3 protein: CASSELAGGHNEQFF; CDR3 DNA: TGTGCCAGCAGCGAACTAGCGGGGGGGCACAATGAGCAGTTCTTC
J gene: TRBJ1-6; clone size: -; V gene: TRBV29-1; D gene: -; CDR3 protein: CSAADTGDFGSPLHF; CDR3 DNA: TGCAGCGCCGCGGACACCGGGGACTTTGGTTCACCCCTCCACTTT
J gene: TRBJ1-4; clone size: -; V gene: TRBV23-1; D gene: -; CDR3 protein: CASSRQGSNEKLFF; CDR3 DNA: TGCGCCAGCAGTCGTCAGGGGTCTAATGAAAAACTGTTTTTT
J gene: TRBJ2-4; clone size: -; V gene: TRBV30; D gene: TRBD1; CDR3 protein: CAWSGPGRGKNIQYF; CDR3 DNA: TGTGCCTGGAGTGGCCCCGGCAGGGGGAAAAACATTCAGTACTTC
J gene: TRBJ2-7; clone size: -; V gene: TRBV2; D gene: -; CDR3 protein: CASSEANRDTDYEQYF; CDR3 DNA: TGTGCCAGCAGTGAAGCAAACAGGGATACGGACTACGAGCAGTACTTC
J gene: TRBJ2-7; clone size: -; V gene: TRBV27; D gene: TRBD1; CDR3 protein: CASSDGTGRIYEQYF; CDR3 DNA: TGTGCCAGCAGTGACGGGACAGGACGAATCTACGAGCAATACTTC
J gene: TRBJ2-1; clone size: -; V gene: TRBV2; D gene: TRBD2; CDR3 protein: CASSELAGGHNEQFF; CDR3 DNA: TGTGCCAGCAGTGAACTAGCGGGGGGGCACAATGAGCAGTTCTTC
J gene: TRBJ1-2; clone size: -; V gene: TRBV5-1; D gene: -; CDR3 protein: CASSRIFDSTYGYTF; CDR3 DNA: TGCGCCAGCAGCCGGATCTTTGACAGCACCTATGGCTACACCTTC
J gene: TRBJ1-1; clone size: -; V gene: TRBV11-1; D gene: TRBD1; CDR3 protein: CASSLERGTAVDEAFF; CDR3 DNA: TGTGCCAGCAGCTTAGAGCGTGGGACAGCCGTAGATGAAGCTTTCTTT
J gene: TRBJ2-5; clone size: -; V gene: TRBV7-2; D gene: TRBD2; CDR3 protein: CASSLGRIAGLTEETQYF; CDR3 DNA: TGTGCCAGCAGCTTAGGGAGAATAGCGGGACTGACAGAAGAGACCCAGTACTTC
J gene: TRBJ1-1; clone size: once; V gene: TRBV7-8; D gene: -; CDR3 protein: CASSLVAGVYTEAFF; CDR3 DNA: TGTGCCAGCAGCTTAGTCGCAGGGGTCTACACTGAAGCTTTCTTT
J gene: TRBJ2-1; clone size: -; V gene: TRBV28; D gene: -; CDR3 protein: CAISGASGYNEQFF; CDR3 DNA: TGTGCCATTTCGGGGGCTAGCGGATACAATGAGCAGTTCTTC
J gene: TRBJ1-6; clone size: -; V gene: TRBV2; D gene: TRBD1; CDR3 protein: CASSVGQGGNSPLHF; CDR3 DNA: TGTGCCAGCAGTGTGGGACAGGGAGGGAATTCACCCCTCCACTTT
J gene: TRBJ1-2; clone size: -; V gene: TRBV21-1; D gene: -; CDR3 protein: CASSKARVGFATGGNYGYTF; CDR3 DNA: TGTGCCAGCAGCAAAGCCCGTGTGGGTTTTGCGACAGGGGGGAACTATGGCTACACCTTC
J gene: TRBJ2-7; clone size: -; V gene: TRBV27; D gene: -; CDR3 protein: CASSHSPYEQYF; CDR3 DNA: TGTGCCAGCAGCCACTCTCCCTACGAGCAGTACTTC
J gene: TRBJ1-2; clone size: once; V gene: TRBV27; D gene: TRBD1; CDR3 protein: CASSFPNDRGSYGYTF; CDR3 DNA: TGTGCCAGCAGTTTTCCAAACGACAGGGGATCCTATGGCTACACCTTC
J gene: TRBJ1-1; clone size: -; V gene: TRBV6-5; D gene: TRBD1; CDR3 protein: CASRKPTGGVAEAFF; CDR3 DNA: TGTGCCAGCAGGAAACCAACAGGGGGAGTAGCTGAAGCTTTCTTT
J gene: TRBJ1-2; clone size: -; V gene: TRBV29-1; D gene: -; CDR3 protein: CSVDSRQVLRGYGYTF; CDR3 DNA: TGCAGCGTTGACTCCCGACAGGTCCTCCGGGGCTATGGCTACACCTTC
J gene: TRBJ2-3; clone size: once; V gene: TRBV9; D gene: -; CDR3 protein: CASSVDLTGSTDTQYF; CDR3 DNA: TGTGCCAGCAGCGTAGACCTAACGGGGAGCACAGATACGCAGTATTTT
J gene: TRBJ2-1; clone size: -; V gene: TRBV19; D gene: -; CDR3 protein: CASRTGFGEYNEQFF; CDR3 DNA: TGTGCCAGTAGAACAGGGTTTGGGGAATACAATGAGCAGTTCTTC
J gene: TRBJ2-3; clone size: -; V gene: TRBV5-8; D gene: TRBD2; CDR3 protein: CASSLSVAGEKNTDTQYF; CDR3 DNA: TGTGCCAGCAGCTTATCGGTAGCGGGAGAAAAAAACACAGATACGCAGTATTTT
J gene: TRBJ1-6; clone size: -; V gene: TRBV27; D gene: -; CDR3 protein: CASRSSYNSPLHF; CDR3 DNA: TGTGCCAGCAGGAGCTCCTATAATTCACCCCTCCACTTT
J gene: TRBJ1-3; clone size: few; V gene: TRBV28; D gene: TRBD1; CDR3 protein: CASSLSRPGQEGGNTIYF; CDR3 DNA: TGTGCCAGCAGTTTATCTCGTCCGGGACAGGAAGGGGGAAACACCATATATTTT
J gene: TRBJ1-2; clone size: -; V gene: TRBV5-6; D gene: TRBD1; CDR3 protein: CASSSAGGDYGYTF; CDR3 DNA: TGTGCCAGCAGCTCGGCAGGGGGCGACTATGGCTACACCTTC
J gene: TRBJ2-7; clone size: few; V gene: TRBV7-8; D gene: -; CDR3 protein: CASSIQGSTYEQYF; CDR3 DNA: TGTGCCAGCAGCATACAGGGTTCTACCTACGAGCAGTACTTC
J gene: TRBJ1-1; clone size: -; V gene: TRBV5-5; D gene: -; CDR3 protein: CASSFQRATEAFF; CDR3 DNA: TGTGCCAGCAGCTTCCAGAGGGCAACTGAAGCTTTCTTT
J gene: TRBJ2-2; clone size: -; V gene: TRBV5-1; D gene: -; CDR3 protein: CASSLVAVANTGELFF; CDR3 DNA: TGCGCCAGCAGCTTGGTAGCGGTCGCGAACACCGGGGAGCTGTTTTTT
J gene: TRBJ2-3; clone size: -; V gene: TRBV4-2; D gene: TRBD2; CDR3 protein: CASSQDVASGGRDTQYF; CDR3 DNA: TGTGCCAGCAGCCAAGATGTGGCTAGCGGGGGGCGAGATACGCAGTATTTT
J gene: TRBJ2-7; clone size: -; V gene: TRBV5-1; D gene: TRBD1; CDR3 protein: CASSFGTGVSYEQYF; CDR3 DNA: TGCGCCAGCAGCTTCGGGACAGGTGTCTCCTACGAGCAGTACTTC
J gene: TRBJ1-2; clone size: -; V gene: TRBV19; D gene: -; CDR3 protein: CASSIRSETGYGYTF; CDR3 DNA: TGTGCCAGTAGTATAAGGAGCGAGACAGGCTATGGCTACACCTTC